This TCR beta chain was sequenced for a study of T cell responses to AZD1222 COVID-19 vaccine. Produced via immunoSEQ multiplex PCR; TCRdb's table is partial and in-frame only. In the table there are 100,000 to 120,000 clones, 80% to 95% of which are singletons. The ends lost 0 bases at V and 11 bases at J; junction bases unmatched: 9. Germline CDR1 is GTSNPN and CDR2 is SVGIG (reference sequence). This CDR3 has 15 amino acids. General study findings and limits: It was only 6 or 7 AZD1222 recipients who were seropositive at baseline. Samples come after the peak T cell response, not at day 14. With dominance at 160-218 and 743-854, vaccine-associated CD4 TCRs spanned spike. Variant regions that are unmutated are reportedly the target of nearly half of spike-specific TCRs.

Points on this clone: Antigen: not known.

This chain uses TRBV30 with TRBJ1-6; 8 positions match TRBD1. The sequence derives from an adult who received the AZD1222 COVID-19 vaccine. This specimen was peripheral blood, taken 28 days after the second AZD1222 dose. The CDR3: CAWSVHETGEPPLHF. The CDR3 bases are TGTGCCTGGAGTGTACATGAGACAGGGGAGCCACCCCTCCACTTT.